This TCR beta chain originates from a study of T cell changes during pregnancy in multiple sclerosis. The trim removed 3 bases at V and 7 bases at J, leaving 6 bases unmatched. This CDR3 has 13 residues. CDR1 is SQVTM, CDR2 ANQGSEA, per germline. The repertoire was sequenced with immunoSEQ multiplex PCR; TCRdb's copy has only in-frame clones and lacks some. The sample includes about 42,000 clones, around four fifths of them seen just once. This receptor was obtained from a female donor with multiple sclerosis, enrolled in a pregnancy study. The sample here was CD4+ T cells from peripheral blood mononuclear cells, taken before pregnancy. The V call is TRBV29-1, the J call TRBJ1-2; 9 bases align to TRBD1. Here the CDR3 reads CSVDRDRVLGYTF. The CDR3 DNA reads as TGCAGCGTTGACCGGGACAGGGTTCTTGGCTACACCTTC.